These T cell receptor beta chains were read from a single sample in a study of blood T cell repertoires in COVID-19. Clones were read by immunoSEQ multiplex PCR, and TCRdb kept only the in-frame ones, dropping some. The table records 170,000 or so clones, about 90% of them present only once. Sample: PBMCs or T cells enriched from blood (not recorded which). These receptors came from a woman aged 50 to 65 who had recovered from COVID-19. Each CDR3 is given with its conserved first and last residue. A D gene is named only where the DNA matches it firmly. The size of a clone is reported for some rows only, either as once, few or many, or as a class for expanded clones.

TRBV11-2	TRBJ2-2	.	.	CASSPRLASTGELFF	TGTGCCAGCAGCCCTCGACTGGCGAGCACCGGGGAGCTGTTTTTT
TRBV6-2/TRBV6-3	TRBJ1-4	TRBD1	.	CASSTGTGYGKLFF	TGTGCCAGCAGTACCGGGACAGGTTATGGAAAACTGTTTTTT
TRBV6-5	TRBJ1-6	.	.	CASSSPGGSGSPLHF	TGTGCCAGCAGCAGCCCGGGGGGTAGCGGGTCACCCCTCCACTTT
TRBV7-8	TRBJ2-3	.	.	CASSARGGGPSMTDTQYF	TGTGCCAGCAGCGCGAGGGGGGGAGGGCCCTCGATGACAGATACGCAGTATTTT
TRBV6-1	TRBJ2-2	TRBD1	.	CASSEWTGGKNTGELFF	TGTGCCAGCAGTGAGTGGACAGGGGGTAAGAACACCGGGGAGCTGTTTTTT
TRBV29-1	TRBJ2-2	TRBD1	.	CSAPGQGGELFF	TGCAGCGCCCCTGGACAGGGCGGGGAGCTGTTTTTT
TRBV6-5	TRBJ2-2	TRBD1	.	CASSSIQGAGTGELFF	TGTGCCAGCAGTTCGATACAGGGGGCGGGCACCGGGGAGCTGTTTTTT
TRBV2	TRBJ1-2	TRBD1	.	CASSKGQGANYGYTF	TGTGCCAGCAGTAAAGGACAGGGGGCGAACTATGGCTACACCTTC
TRBV27	TRBJ1-2	.	few	CASSLGSGYGYTF	TGTGCCAGCAGTTTAGGGTCAGGTTATGGCTACACCTTC
TRBV6-5	TRBJ1-2	.	.	CASSYSNQYGYTF	TGTGCCAGCAGTTACTCCAATCAGTACGGCTACACCTTC
TRBV14	TRBJ1-3	TRBD1	.	CASSQRTGGSSGNTIYF	TGTGCCAGCAGCCAGCGGACAGGGGGGAGCTCTGGAAACACCATATATTTT
TRBV5-4	TRBJ2-3	.	.	CASSLALASTDTQYF	TGTGCCAGCAGCTTGGCACTAGCCTCAACAGATACGCAGTATTTT
TRBV12-3/TRBV12-4	TRBJ1-3	TRBD1	.	CASSRQGTTIYF	TGTGCCAGCAGCCGACAGGGTACCACCATATATTTT
TRBV5-6	TRBJ2-3	TRBD1	.	CASSLEQGADTQYF	TGTGCCAGCAGCTTGGAACAGGGGGCAGATACGCAGTATTTT
TRBV7-3	TRBJ2-1	.	.	CASSPGTNSYNEQFF	TGTGCCAGCAGCCCCGGGACAAACTCCTACAATGAGCAGTTCTTC